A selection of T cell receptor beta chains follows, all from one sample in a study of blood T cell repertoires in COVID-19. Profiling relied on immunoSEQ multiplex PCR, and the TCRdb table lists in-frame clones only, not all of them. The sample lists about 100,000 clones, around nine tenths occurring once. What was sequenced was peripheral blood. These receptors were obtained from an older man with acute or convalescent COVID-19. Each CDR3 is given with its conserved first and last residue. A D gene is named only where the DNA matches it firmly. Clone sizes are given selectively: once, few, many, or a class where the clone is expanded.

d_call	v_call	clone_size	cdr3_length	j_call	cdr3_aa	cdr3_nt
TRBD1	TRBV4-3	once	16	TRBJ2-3	CASSQGTATSTDTQYF	TGCGCCAGCAGCCAGGGGACAGCAACAAGCACAGATACGCAGTATTTT
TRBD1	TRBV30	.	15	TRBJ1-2	CAWSAMPGQGFGYTF	TGTGCCTGGAGTGCGATGCCGGGACAGGGCTTCGGCTACACCTTC
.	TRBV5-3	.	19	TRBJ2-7	CARSLEEGSSKTGNVEQYF	TGTGCCAGAAGCTTGGAGGAAGGGTCGTCGAAAACCGGGAATGTGGAGCAGTACTTC
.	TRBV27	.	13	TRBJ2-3	CATLGAFTDTQYF	TGTGCCACCCTAGGAGCCTTCACAGATACGCAGTATTTT
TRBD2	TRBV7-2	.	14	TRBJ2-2	CASSLTSPAGELFF	TGTGCCAGCAGCCTGACTAGCCCGGCCGGGGAGCTGTTTTTT
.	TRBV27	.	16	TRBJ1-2	CASSLLGQAHNYGYTF	TGTGCCAGCAGTTTACTGGGGCAGGCCCATAACTATGGCTACACCTTC
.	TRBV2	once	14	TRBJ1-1	CASSEEPTNTEAFF	TGTGCCAGCAGTGAAGAGCCAACGAACACTGAAGCTTTCTTT
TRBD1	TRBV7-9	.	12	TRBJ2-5	CASSRQGETQYF	TGTGCCAGCAGCAGACAGGGTGAGACCCAGTACTTC
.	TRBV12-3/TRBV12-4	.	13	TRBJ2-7	CASSFGVSYEQYF	TGTGCCAGCAGTTTCGGGGTATCCTACGAGCAGTACTTC
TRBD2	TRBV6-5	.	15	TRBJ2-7	CASIGTSGETYEQYF	TGTGCCAGCATTGGGACTAGCGGGGAGACCTACGAGCAGTACTTC
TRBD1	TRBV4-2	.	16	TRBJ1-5	CASSQEGTGDNQPQHF	TGTGCCAGCAGCCAAGAGGGGACAGGGGACAATCAGCCCCAGCATTTT
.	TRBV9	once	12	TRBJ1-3	CASSGYGNTIYF	TGTGCCAGCAGCGGCTATGGAAACACCATATATTTT
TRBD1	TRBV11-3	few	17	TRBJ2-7	CASSLDYPTGKAYEQYF	TGTGCCAGCAGCTTAGACTACCCGACAGGGAAAGCCTACGAGCAGTACTTC
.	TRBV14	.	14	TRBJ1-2	CASSQDWTAYGYTF	TGTGCCAGCAGCCAAGATTGGACAGCCTATGGCTACACCTTC
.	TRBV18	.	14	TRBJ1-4	CASSLGTRGEKLFF	TGTGCCAGCTCGCTCGGGACGCGGGGTGAAAAACTGTTTTTT
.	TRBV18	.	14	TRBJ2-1	CASSRQFGYNEQFF	TGTGCCAGCTCCCGACAGTTCGGATACAATGAGCAGTTCTTC
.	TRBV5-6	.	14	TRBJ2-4	CASSLGLVWHIQYF	TGTGCCAGCAGCTTGGGACTAGTGTGGCACATTCAGTACTTC
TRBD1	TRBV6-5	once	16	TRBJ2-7	CASSYAGTGAEFEQYF	TGTGCCAGCAGTTACGCGGGGACAGGGGCGGAATTCGAGCAGTACTTC
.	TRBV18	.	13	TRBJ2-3	CASSPAAFDTQYF	TGTGCCAGCTCACCAGCGGCATTTGATACGCAGTATTTT
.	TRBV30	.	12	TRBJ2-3	CAWSTRADTQYF	TGTGCCTGGAGTACTAGGGCAGATACGCAGTATTTT
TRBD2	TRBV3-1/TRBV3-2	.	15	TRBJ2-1	CASSLTSGSHSEQFF	TGTGCCAGCAGCCTGACTAGCGGGAGCCATAGTGAGCAGTTCTTC
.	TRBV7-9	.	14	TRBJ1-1	CASSLALRYTEAFF	TGTGCCAGCAGCTTAGCGCTGAGGTACACTGAAGCTTTCTTT
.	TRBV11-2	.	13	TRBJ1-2	CASSFQDSYGYTF	TGTGCCAGCAGCTTTCAGGATAGCTATGGCTACACCTTC
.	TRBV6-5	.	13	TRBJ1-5	CASNRVGKQPQHF	TGTGCCAGCAACAGGGTTGGGAAGCAGCCCCAGCATTTT
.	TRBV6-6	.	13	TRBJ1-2	CASSYEIGDGYTF	TGTGCCAGCAGTTACGAGATTGGTGATGGCTACACCTTC
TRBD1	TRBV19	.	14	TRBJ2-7	CASSPRTGFYEQYF	TGTGCCAGTAGTCCCCGGACAGGATTTTACGAGCAGTACTTC
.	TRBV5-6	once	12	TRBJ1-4	CASSLGSEKLFF	TGTGCCAGCAGCTTGGGGAGTGAAAAACTGTTTTTT
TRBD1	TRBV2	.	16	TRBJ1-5	CASSGQGSYNNQPQHF	TGTGCCAGCAGTGGACAGGGTTCCTATAACAATCAGCCCCAGCATTTT
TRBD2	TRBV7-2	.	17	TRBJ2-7	CASSLVGLAGGPYEQYF	TGTGCCAGCAGCTTAGTGGGGCTAGCGGGAGGCCCCTACGAGCAGTACTTC
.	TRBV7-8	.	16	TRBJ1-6	CASSRRRDTDNSPLHF	TGTGCCAGCAGCCGTCGCCGGGACACCGATAATTCACCCCTCCACTTT
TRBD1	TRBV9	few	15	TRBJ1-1	CASSSDRTGNTEAFF	TGTGCCAGCAGCTCCGACAGGACAGGGAACACTGAAGCTTTCTTT
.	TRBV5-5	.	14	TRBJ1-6	CASSRDWVVSPLHF	TGTGCCAGCAGCCGGGACTGGGTGGTCTCACCCCTCCACTTT
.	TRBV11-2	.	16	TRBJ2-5	CASTPGGLPSQETQYF	TGTGCCAGCACCCCAGGGGGGCTCCCCTCCCAAGAGACCCAGTACTTC
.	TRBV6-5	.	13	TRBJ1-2	CAIFSVSNYGYTF	TGTGCCATCTTTTCGGTCTCTAACTATGGCTACACCTTC
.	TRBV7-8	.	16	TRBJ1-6	CASSLALGTSDSPLHF	TGTGCCAGCAGCTTAGCGCTGGGGACATCGGATTCACCCCTCCACTTT
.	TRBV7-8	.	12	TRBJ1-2	CASSLGPWGYTF	TGTGCCAGCAGCTTAGGGCCTTGGGGCTACACCTTC
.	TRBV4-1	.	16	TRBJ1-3	CASSHFDSLSGNTIYF	TGCGCCAGCAGCCACTTTGACAGTCTCTCTGGAAACACCATATATTTT
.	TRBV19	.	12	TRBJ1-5	CASSTPDQPQHF	TGTGCCAGTAGTACCCCCGATCAGCCCCAGCATTTT
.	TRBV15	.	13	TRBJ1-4	CATSSLRYEKLFF	TGTGCCACCAGCAGTCTGCGATATGAAAAACTGTTTTTT
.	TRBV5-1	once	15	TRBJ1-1	CASSLVRGKNTEAFF	TGCGCCAGCAGCTTGGTTCGGGGTAAGAACACTGAAGCTTTCTTT